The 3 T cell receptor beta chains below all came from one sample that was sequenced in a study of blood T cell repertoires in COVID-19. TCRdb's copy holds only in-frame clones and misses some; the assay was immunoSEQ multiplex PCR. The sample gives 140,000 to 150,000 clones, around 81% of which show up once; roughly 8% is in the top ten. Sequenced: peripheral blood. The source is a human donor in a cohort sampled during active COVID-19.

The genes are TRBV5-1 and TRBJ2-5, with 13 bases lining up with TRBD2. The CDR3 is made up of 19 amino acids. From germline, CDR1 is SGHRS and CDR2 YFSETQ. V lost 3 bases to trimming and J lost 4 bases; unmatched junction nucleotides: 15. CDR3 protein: CASSSGILTSGRAGETQYF. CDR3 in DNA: TGCGCCAGCAGCTCCGGCATCCTCACTAGCGGGAGGGCTGGAGAGACCCAGTACTTC.

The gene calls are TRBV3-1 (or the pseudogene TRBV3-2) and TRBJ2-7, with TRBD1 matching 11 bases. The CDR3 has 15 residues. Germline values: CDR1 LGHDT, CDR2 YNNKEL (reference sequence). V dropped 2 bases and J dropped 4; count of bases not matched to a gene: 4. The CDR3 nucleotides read TGTGCCAGCAGCCAATCGGACAGGGGGCTATACGAGCAGTACTTC. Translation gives CASSQSDRGLYEQYF.

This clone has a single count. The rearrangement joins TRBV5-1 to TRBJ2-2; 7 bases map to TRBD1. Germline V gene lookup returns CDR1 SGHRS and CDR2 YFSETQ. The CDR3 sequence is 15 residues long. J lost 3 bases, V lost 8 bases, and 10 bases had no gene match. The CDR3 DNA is TGCGCCAGTACTTCCGGGACAGCCTACACCGGGGAGCTGTTTTTT. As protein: CASTSGTAYTGELFF.